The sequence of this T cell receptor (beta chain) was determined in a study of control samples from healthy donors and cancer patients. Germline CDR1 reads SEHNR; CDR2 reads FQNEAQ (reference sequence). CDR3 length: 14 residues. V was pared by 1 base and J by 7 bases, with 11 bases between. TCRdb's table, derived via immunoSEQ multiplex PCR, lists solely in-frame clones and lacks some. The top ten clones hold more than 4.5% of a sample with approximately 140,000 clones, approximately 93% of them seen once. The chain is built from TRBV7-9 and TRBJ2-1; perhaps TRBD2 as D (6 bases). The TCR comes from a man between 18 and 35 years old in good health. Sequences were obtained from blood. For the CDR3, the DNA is TGTGCCAGCAGCTTAGTCGCGGGGTTGAATGAGCAGTTCTTC. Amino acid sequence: CASSLVAGLNEQFF.